The 31 T cell receptor beta chains given below trace back to one sample, sequenced in a study of blood T cell repertoires in COVID-19. The data were produced by immunoSEQ multiplex PCR, yet TCRdb's version contains in-frame clones alone and is incomplete. The sample has around 280,000 clones, around 88% seen once. The specimen sequenced was PBMCs or T cells enriched from blood (not recorded which). All receptors come from a woman aged 40 to 49 who had recovered from COVID-19.

The chain links TRBV6-5 to TRBJ1-1; D might be TRBD1 (5 bases). The CDR3 has 11 residues. Germline CDR1 reads MNHEY; CDR2 reads SVGAGI. V lost 4 bases and J 7 bases, leaving 7 bases between the germline ends. The CDR3: CASSFDSEAFF. The CDR3 region has the DNA TGTGCCAGCAGTTTCGACAGTGAAGCTTTCTTT.

J is TRBJ2-7 and V is TRBV14; D gene unclear. Between the trimmed V and J ends, which lost 1 base and 5 bases, there was a span of 15 bases. The germline V gene has CDR1 SGHDN and CDR2 FVKESK. CDR3 size: 15 residues. In DNA form, the CDR3 reads TGTGCCAGCAGCCAAGGGCCATCTCTCGTCCACGAGCAGTACTTC. This encodes CASSQGPSLVHEQYF.

CDR3 protein: CASWLNDGQSDGYTF. CDR3 sequence (DNA): TGTGCCAGTTGGCTAAATGATGGCCAGAGCGATGGCTACACCTTC. The J gene is TRBJ1-2, the V gene TRBV7-2; D gene ambiguous. The ends were cut back, 9 bases at V and 6 bases at J, with 23 bases in the middle. Germline values: CDR1 SGHTA, CDR2 FQGNSA. The CDR3 consists of 15 residues.

The chain employs TRBV13 and TRBJ2-3; 14 bases are shared with TRBD2. V shed 5 bases, J shed 6 bases, and the junction held 16 bases outside the gene matches. Germline V gives CDR1 PRHDT, CDR2 FYEKMQ (reference sequence). The CDR3 consists of 19 residues. CDR3 sequence (DNA): TGTGCCAGCAGCCCCCGACTAGCGGGAGGGCTGTGGGTATCGGATACGCAGTATTTT. Translation: CASSPRLAGGLWVSDTQYF.

The genes are TRBV12-3 or TRBV12-4 and TRBJ1-1; D uncertain. The CDR3 contains 13 residues. V dropped 1 base and J dropped 0 bases, with 3 bases sitting between them. CDR3 protein: CASSLVVNTEAFF. Written as DNA, the CDR3 is TGTGCCAGCAGTTTAGTAGTGAACACTGAAGCTTTCTTT.

The V call is TRBV28, the J call TRBJ2-3; D might be TRBD2 (6 bases). The CDR3 loop spans 15 amino acids. CDR1 MDHEN and CDR2 SYDVKM come from the germline V gene. V was clipped by 4 bases and J by 3 bases, with 14 bases between them. CDR3 sequence (DNA): TGTGCCAGCAGTTCACCGGGACTCAGGACAGATACGCAGTATTTT. Translated, it gives CASSSPGLRTDTQYF.

J is TRBJ1-1 and V is TRBV13; the D gene is possibly TRBD1 (6 bases). The CDR3 is made up of 15 amino acids. Trimming removed 2 bases from V and 4 bases from J, with 14 bases in between. Germline lookup yields CDR1 PRHDT and CDR2 FYEKMQ (reference sequence). The CDR3 protein is CASSLRGGGGTEAFF. The DNA of the CDR3 is TGTGCCAGCAGCTTAAGGGGTGGGGGCGGCACTGAAGCTTTCTTT.

The V and J genes are TRBV11-2 and TRBJ2-1; 9 bases match TRBD2. V dropped 2 bases and J dropped 9; count of bases not matched to a gene: 8. Germline values: CDR1 SGHAT, CDR2 FQNNGV. The CDR3 is made up of 15 amino acids. CDR3: CASSLRSGSGFEQFF. The DNA for the CDR3 is TGTGCCAGCAGCTTACGTAGCGGGAGTGGGTTTGAGCAGTTCTTC.

The chain joins TRBV2 to TRBJ2-7; possibly TRBD2 for D (6 bases). Germline CDR1 is SNHLY and CDR2 is FYNNEI. Between the trimmed V and J ends, which lost 8 bases and 3 bases, there was a span of 20 bases. This CDR3 has 15 residues. The CDR3 loop is CASGARSSEYYEQYF. In DNA, the CDR3 is TGTGCCAGCGGCGCCAGGTCTAGCGAATACTACGAGCAGTACTTC.

This clone was observed a handful of times. The chain couples TRBV5-1 to TRBJ1-1, with 10 bases lining up with TRBD1. The CDR3 consists of 15 residues. CDR1 and CDR2 (germline): SGHRS, YFSETQ. J gave up 4 bases and V 4 bases, and 7 bases lay outside the gene matches. Written as DNA, the CDR3 is TGCGCCAGCAGCCGGAGACAGGGGGCCGGCACTGAAGCTTTCTTT. Translated: CASSRRQGAGTEAFF.

A remark on this clone: One end of the junction fails to match germline, which may point to a read error. The chain carries TRBV12-3 or TRBV12-4 and TRBJ1-1; D gene ambiguous. CDR3 length equals 13 residues. The DNA for the CDR3 is TGTGCCAGCAGATTAGACAAGAACACTGAAGCTTTCTTT. It translates to CASRLDKNTEAFF.

This clone was found once. The V call is TRBV7-2, the J call TRBJ2-2; 7 positions match TRBD2. The CDR3 runs 15 residues. The V gene end was trimmed by 4 bases and the J gene end by 0 bases; junction bases not matched to a gene: 2. Per germline, CDR1 SGHTA and CDR2 FQGNSA. The CDR3 nucleotides are TGTGCCAGCAGCTCCCTAGCGGCGAACACCGGGGAGCTGTTTTTT. Encoded protein: CASSSLAANTGELFF.

This chain connects TRBV3-1 (or the pseudogene TRBV3-2) to TRBJ2-3, with D possibly being TRBD2 (5 bases). The germline V and J ends were trimmed by 4 bases and 2 bases, with 13 bases remaining between them. The germline CDR1 and CDR2 sequences are LGHDT and YNNKEL (reference sequence). There are 15 residues in the CDR3. CDR3 amino acids: CASSRGSGNTDTQYF. The CDR3 DNA reads as TGTGCCAGCAGCCGGGGTTCGGGGAACACAGATACGCAGTATTTT.

The chain recombines TRBV7-3 with TRBJ2-1; 9 nucleotides align to TRBD2. The CDR3 loop spans 16 amino acids. After removal of 5 bases from V and 5 bases from J, the junction contained 10 bases not matched to a gene. Germline-derived CDR1 and CDR2 are SGHTA and FQGTGA. This CDR3 is CASSPEIAGVDNEQFF. Here the CDR3 DNA reads TGTGCCAGCAGCCCGGAAATAGCGGGAGTCGACAATGAGCAGTTCTTC.

V and J are TRBV28 and TRBJ1-6; D is perhaps TRBD1 (6 bases). The V end lost 10 bases, the J end lost 7 bases, and 23 bases lay between the germline ends. The CDR3 is made up of 16 amino acids. CDR1 MDHEN and CDR2 SYDVKM come from the germline V gene. The CDR3, as DNA: TGTGCCACCTCGATAGGGGGGGTGGGGTGGAATTCACCCCTCCACTTT. Its protein product is CATSIGGVGWNSPLHF.

The chain combines TRBV28 with TRBJ2-7; D is possibly TRBD1 (6 bases). CDR1 and CDR2 (germline): MDHEN, SYDVKM. V lost 5 bases, J lost 3 bases, and 17 bases lay in between. This CDR3 region has 15 residues. The CDR3 sequence is CASSTALDRDYEQYF. CDR3 coding DNA: TGTGCCAGCAGTACCGCGCTGGACAGAGACTACGAGCAGTACTTC.

This chain connects TRBV4-2 to TRBJ1-2; 8 bases map to TRBD1. V lost 9 bases and J lost 3; bases outside the gene matches: 24. CDR1 and CDR2 (germline): LGHNA, YNFKEQ. The CDR3 is made up of 19 amino acids. The CDR3 DNA sequence: TGTGCCAGTTCACTAGGGTATAGGAGGACAGGGCAGTCAGACTATGGCTACACCTTC. Translating it yields CASSLGYRRTGQSDYGYTF.

J is TRBJ1-1 and V is TRBV2; 7 nucleotides align to TRBD1. V lost 5 bases and J lost 6; bases outside the gene matches: 6. Germline CDR1 reads SNHLY; CDR2 reads FYNNEI. The CDR3 has 13 amino acids. CDR3: CASSTGEDAEAFF. CDR3 coding DNA: TGTGCCAGCAGTACAGGGGAGGACGCTGAAGCTTTCTTT.

V usage is TRBV9 and J usage is TRBJ2-3; tentatively, D is TRBD2 (5 bases). Germline V gene data show CDR1 as SGDLS and CDR2 as YYNGEE. CDR3 length equals 17 residues. Trimming cost V 0 bases and J 2 bases, with 16 bases left between them. This CDR3 is CASSVGPGSPTTDTQYF. DNA of the CDR3: TGTGCCAGCAGCGTAGGCCCGGGATCCCCGACCACAGATACGCAGTATTTT.

This clone was seen a single time. The chain employs TRBV7-6 and TRBJ1-1; 11 nucleotides agree with TRBD1. CDR1 is SGHVS and CDR2 is FNYEAQ in the germline V gene. J was trimmed by 0 bases and V by 2 bases; bases with no gene match: 11. The CDR3 is made up of 19 amino acids. The CDR3 nucleotides read TGTGCCAGCAGCTTACGGCCCAGGACAGGGGGCGGAATGAACACTGAAGCTTTCTTT. As protein: CASSLRPRTGGGMNTEAFF.

The chain employs TRBV15 and TRBJ1-4; the D gene is possibly TRBD1 (5 bases). Germline V gives CDR1 LNHNV, CDR2 YYDKDF (reference sequence). This CDR3 contains 15 residues. Deletions cut 0 bases from V and 6 bases from J, with 11 bases between. CDR3 protein: CATSREDGGYEKLFF. As DNA, the CDR3 is TGTGCCACCAGCAGAGAGGACGGGGGATATGAAAAACTGTTTTTT. The full variable domain, in which reference TRBV15 and TRBJ1-4 provide the parts outside the CDR3, is DAMVIQNPRYQVTQFGKPVTLSCSQTLNHNVMYWYQQKSSQAPKLLFHYYDKDFNNEADTPDNFQSRRPNTSFCFLDIRSPGLGDTAMYLCATSREDGGYEKLFFGSGTQLSVL.

A few counts support this clone. The rearrangement links TRBV18 to TRBJ2-3; 11 nucleotides line up with TRBD2. CDR1 is KGHSH and CDR2 is LQKENI in the germline V gene. The J segment lost 4 bases and the V segment lost 1 base, leaving 7 bases of the junction unmatched. The CDR3 spans 17 residues. CDR3 residues: CASSPRGLAVTADTQYF. Here the CDR3 DNA reads TGTGCCAGCTCACCACGGGGACTAGCGGTTACCGCAGATACGCAGTATTTT.

The chain recombines TRBV2 with TRBJ1-6; D remains ambiguous. V gave up 5 bases and J gave up 7 bases, with 6 bases separating them. Germline V lookup: CDR1 SNHLY, CDR2 FYNNEI. This CDR3 spans 12 amino acids. CDR3 sequence reads: CASSSGNSPLHF. As DNA, the CDR3 is TGTGCCAGCAGTTCAGGAAATTCACCCCTCCACTTT.

The J gene is TRBJ2-5, the V gene TRBV28; TRBD2 might be the D (5 bases). Deletions cut 5 bases from V and 5 bases from J, with 12 bases between. Germline V gives CDR1 MDHEN, CDR2 SYDVKM. CDR3 size: 13 residues. CDR3 nucleotides: TGTGCCAGCAGTCCAAGGGAGACGGAGACCCAGTACTTC. This translates into CASSPRETETQYF.

This chain links TRBV7-9 with TRBJ2-7, with D tentatively TRBD2 (7 bases). Germline values: CDR1 SEHNR, CDR2 FQNEAQ (reference sequence). This CDR3 region has 14 residues. V lost 5 bases, J lost 2 bases, and 13 bases lay in between. CDR3 nucleotides: TGTGCCAGCAGCGAGGGGGGGATTCCCTACGAGCAGTACTTC. Protein product: CASSEGGIPYEQYF. The full variable domain, rest sourced from reference TRBV7-9 and TRBJ2-7, is DTGVSQNPRHKITKRGQNVTFRCDPISEHNRLYWYRQTLGQGPEFLTYFQNEAQLEKSRLLSDRFSAERPKGSFSTLEIQRTEQGDSAMYLCASSEGGIPYEQYFGPGTRLTVT.

The chain uses TRBV14 and TRBJ2-3, with no clear D. The V end lost 3 bases, the J end lost 3 bases, and 10 bases lay between the germline ends. This CDR3 region has 14 residues. The germline V gene has CDR1 SGHDN and CDR2 FVKESK. The CDR3 DNA reads as TGTGCCAGCAGCCAGGGCCTCGTAACAGATACGCAGTATTTT. Translated: CASSQGLVTDTQYF.

This clone was counted once. This chain uses TRBV10-3 with TRBJ2-3, with TRBD1 matching 8 bases. CDR1 and CDR2 (germline): ENHRY, SYGVKD. Trimming took 0 bases from V and 6 from J; bases not matched to a gene: 2. CDR3 length equals 14 residues. CDR3 region: CAISESTGVDTQYF. The CDR3 DNA reads as TGTGCCATCAGTGAGTCGACAGGGGTGGATACGCAGTATTTT.

The chain couples TRBV4-2 to TRBJ2-1; TRBD2 agrees at 11 bases. The CDR3 spans 16 residues. Germline loops: CDR1 LGHNA, CDR2 YNFKEQ. Trimming took 2 bases from V and 3 from J; bases not matched to a gene: 3. The CDR3 is CASSQSGTSGYNEQFF. DNA for the CDR3: TGTGCCAGCAGCCAATCCGGGACTAGCGGCTACAATGAGCAGTTCTTC.

V gene TRBV19 combines with J gene TRBJ1-5; TRBD1 aligns across 10 bases. The length of the CDR3 is 12 residues. CDR1 and CDR2 from the germline V gene are LNHDA and SQIVND (reference sequence). The trim removed 8 bases at V and 6 bases at J, leaving 1 base unmatched. The DNA of the CDR3 is TGTGCCAGTCGACAGGGGGCTCAGCCCCAGCATTTT. This translates into CASRQGAQPQHF. The full variable domain, rest sourced from reference TRBV19 and TRBJ1-5, is DGGITQSPKYLFRKEGQNVTLSCEQNLNHDAMYWYRQDPGQGLRLIYYSQIVNDFQKGDIAEGYSVSREKKESFPLTVTSAQKNPTAFYLCASRQGAQPQHFGDGTRLSIL.

The V call is TRBV18, the J call TRBJ1-5, with TRBD1 matching 7 bases. Germline CDR1 is KGHSH and CDR2 is LQKENI. The CDR3 length is 16 residues. Unmatched junction bases numbered 6, after V lost 3 bases and J lost 1 base. The CDR3, as DNA: TGTGCCAGCTCACCCTTACCGGGACAGAGCAATCAGCCCCAGCATTTT. This sequence encodes CASSPLPGQSNQPQHF.

This rearrangement joins TRBV2 to TRBJ1-5, with 7 bases aligning to TRBD1. V shed 4 bases and J 6 bases; nucleotides not matched to a gene: 12. The germline V gene has CDR1 SNHLY and CDR2 FYNNEI. The CDR3 has 16 amino acids. CDR3 sequence (DNA): TGTGCCAGCAGTGGAGGGGGCGCGTCACGGGGTCAGCCCCAGCATTTT. Residues: CASSGGGASRGQPQHF.